The text below deals with one T cell receptor beta chain. What it binds is not known. The entry originates in a study of a mutant IDH1 vaccine in newly diagnosed glioma. Described time point: week 5, during vaccination. Vaccination comprised doses that each held 300 ug of mutant IDH1 20-mer peptide, plus topical imiquimod. Germline assignment: CDR1 SGHKS and CDR2 YYEKEE (reference sequence). V lost 1 base, J lost 10 bases, and 9 bases lay in between. The length of the CDR3 is 13 residues. The table came from immunoSEQ multiplex PCR; TCRdb's copy has only in-frame clones and leaves some out. Altogether under 45,000 clones are present, roughly 79% being singletons, with the ten largest covering about 12%.

V gene TRBV5-5 combines with J gene TRBJ1-6; a weak D match, TRBD1 (5 bases). The clonotype was recovered from a man aged 50 to 60 with glioma. The sample in question was PBMCs, obtained from a glioma patient whose treatment included an IDH1 peptide vaccine. CDR3 DNA sequence: TGTGCCAGCAGCTTGAGGAGGGGATCACCCCTCCACTTT. Protein: CASSLRRGSPLHF.